Sequencing of this T cell receptor beta chain was carried out in a study of blood T cell repertoires in COVID-19. V shed 10 bases and J 0 bases; nucleotides not matched to a gene: 6. Germline V CDR1 and CDR2: SNHLY, FYNNEI. The CDR3 contains 14 residues. Original processing methods: Reference gene primers were amplified, and this amplification served to estimate nucleated cell counts. Here immunoSEQ multiplex PCR was the method, and the copy in TCRdb shows in-frame clones only, minus some. V, J and clone size are those of that table, while D and trimming were read from the DNA. The sample includes 96,000 or so clones, roughly four fifths of them seen just once.

This TCR derives from a man of 80 years or more with COVID-19, enrolled during active disease. J is TRBJ2-3 and V is TRBV2, with 8 bases aligning to TRBD1. Material: peripheral blood. CDR3 protein: CAKKTGASTDTQYF. CDR3 DNA: TGTGCCAAAAAGACAGGGGCTAGCACAGATACGCAGTATTTT.